The entry below gives a single T cell receptor beta chain sequence along with its context. Its antigen is still unknown. At one end the junction does not follow the germline gene, possibly because of a read error. This CDR3 spans 13 amino acids. Germline loops: CDR1 SSHAT, CDR2 FNYEAQ (reference sequence). This specimen comes from a study of T cell responses to AZD1222 COVID-19 vaccine. Study outcomes and limitations: The repertoires were collected only after the peak T cell response. An increase in Spike-specific TCR breadth and depth was observed after two AZD1222 doses.

Method: immunoSEQ multiplex PCR; TCRdb's copy keeps in-frame clones and lacks some. In the table there are 120,000 or so clones, around 87% of which are singletons. Specimen: peripheral blood, collected on day 0 of AZD1222 vaccination. This rearrangement joins TRBV7-7 to TRBJ2-1; 7 positions agree with TRBD2. This TCR was sampled from an adult in good health. The CDR3 coding sequence is TGTGCTAGCAGCTCACTAGCGCGAAATGAGCAGTTCTTC. Protein sequence: CASSSLARNEQFF. Full variable domain (missing parts from reference TRBV7-7 and TRBJ2-1): GAGVSQSPRYKVTKRGQDVTLRCDPISSHATLYWYQQALGQGPEFLTYFNYEAQPDKSGLPSDRFSAERPEGSISTLTIQRTEQRDSAMYRCASSSLARNEQFFGPGTRLTVL.